A single sample gave rise to the 32 T cell receptor beta chains below, sequenced in a study of cytomegalovirus exposure and HLA in healthy donors listed by TCRdb under 2017. Library creation used the immunoSEQ multiplex PCR assay. For the multiplex PCR, a mixture combining 60 forward primers for TCR Vbeta segments and 13 reverse primers for TCR Jbeta segments was used. TCRdb obtained this table from immuneACCESS and retained in-frame rearrangements with V and J assigned. These tables miss some clones; where compared with another copy, unresolved V genes account for less than half of the shortfall, and the remainder is unexplained. The sample contains approximately 120,000 clones, about 79% of them found a single time. Approximately 1.9% of the sample rests with the top ten. The source material was PBMCs. These receptors all stem from a human donor in good health.

The table lists this clone with a few counts. V and J are TRBV6-6 and TRBJ1-5; D may be TRBD1 (6 bases). This CDR3 spans 13 amino acids. Germline CDR1 reads MNHNY; CDR2 reads SVGAGI (reference sequence). With 8 bases removed from V and 3 bases from J, the gap between germline ends came to 11 bases. This CDR3 reads CASVQGNNQPQHF. The CDR3 DNA reads TGTGCCAGCGTGCAGGGGAACAATCAGCCCCAGCATTTT.

The CDR3 region is CASSRGVTGELFF. The DNA for the CDR3 is TGTGCCAGCAGCCGGGGGGTCACCGGGGAGCTGTTTTTT. The V and J genes are TRBV7-9 and TRBJ2-2; 7 bases match TRBD2. The V segment lost 5 bases and the J segment 4 bases; nucleotides outside the gene matches: 1. Germline CDR1 SEHNR, CDR2 FQNEAQ (reference sequence). The CDR3 has 13 residues.

The CDR3 protein is CASSLGGYGYTF. The CDR3 DNA follows: TGCGCCAGCAGTCTAGGGGGATATGGCTACACCTTC. The chain is built from TRBV23-1 and TRBJ1-2; the D gene is possibly TRBD1 (6 bases). TRBV23-1 is an ORF; its function is uncertain. This CDR3 has 12 amino acids. V was trimmed by 4 bases and J by 5 bases, leaving 8 bases between them.

This chain joins TRBV7-9 and TRBJ2-6; TRBD1 agrees at 9 bases. The CDR3 is made up of 17 amino acids. Looked up from germline, CDR1 is SEHNR and CDR2 is FQNEAQ (reference sequence). V was clipped by 4 bases and J by 2 bases; unmatched bases: 6. The chain's CDR3 is CASSWDRDLTGANVLTF. The CDR3 DNA reads TGTGCCAGCAGCTGGGACAGGGATTTGACTGGGGCCAACGTCCTGACTTTC.

This sequence joins TRBV30 and TRBJ1-3, with a weak D call TRBD1 (5 bases). Trimming removed 1 base from V and 2 bases from J, with 12 bases in between. The CDR3 extends over 15 amino acids. Germline V gene sequence: CDR1 GTSNPN, CDR2 SVGIG (reference sequence). The CDR3 is CAWSAGLSTGNTIYF. The CDR3 region has the DNA TGTGCCTGGAGTGCGGGACTTTCAACTGGAAACACCATATATTTT.

This clone turned up a few times. Here the CDR3 DNA reads TGTGCCAGCAGCCCGACAGCGAACACTGAAGCTTTCTTT. It specifies CASSPTANTEAFF. V is TRBV6-1 and J is TRBJ1-1; possible D gene TRBD1, 5 bases. The CDR3 covers 13 residues. Trimming took off 6 bases at V and 1 base at J, with 9 bases between the two ends. Per germline, CDR1 MNHNS and CDR2 SASEGT.

This chain connects TRBV2 to TRBJ2-3, with 9 bases aligning to TRBD2. This CDR3 contains 15 residues. Trimming at V came to 5 bases and at J to 0 bases, leaving 3 bases not matched to a gene. CDR1 and CDR2 (germline): SNHLY, FYNNEI. The CDR3 nucleotides are TGTGCCAGCAGTTTGAGCGGGGGGAGCACAGATACGCAGTATTTT. Encoded protein: CASSLSGGSTDTQYF.

This chain links TRBV10-1 with TRBJ2-5; TRBD2 aligns across 7 bases. The CDR3 has 13 amino acids. The V gene's germline CDR1 is WNHNN and CDR2 SYGVQD (reference sequence). V was clipped by 8 bases and J by 1 base; unmatched bases: 4. The DNA of the CDR3 is TGCGCCAGCGGGGGGGAGTTCCAAGAGACCCAGTACTTC. The encoded protein is CASGGEFQETQYF.

In this sample, this clone turned up a few times. V usage is TRBV18 and J usage is TRBJ1-1; 7 nucleotides match TRBD1. V gave up 5 bases and J gave up 0 bases; unmatched junction bases: 9. There are 16 residues in the CDR3. CDR1 is KGHSH and CDR2 is LQKENI in the germline V gene. Written as DNA, the CDR3 is TGTGCCAGCTCAACCGCCGGACAGGATTTGAACACTGAAGCTTTCTTT. Protein: CASSTAGQDLNTEAFF.

V is TRBV11-2 and J is TRBJ2-7, with 9 bases that match TRBD1. Germline V lookup: CDR1 SGHAT, CDR2 FQNNGV. V gave up 4 bases and J gave up 2 bases; unmatched junction bases: 9. The CDR3 contains 16 residues. The CDR3 DNA reads as TGTGCCAGCAGCTCACGGACAGGGGATGGGGCCTACGAGCAGTACTTC. Its translation is CASSSRTGDGAYEQYF.

This clone was detected a few times. V is TRBV27 and J is TRBJ2-7; 9 positions match TRBD1. Germline CDR1 reads MNHEY; CDR2 reads SMNVEV (reference sequence). CDR3 length: 14 amino acids. After removal of 5 bases from V and 2 bases from J, the junction contained 4 bases not matched to a gene. The CDR3 bases are TGTGCCAGCAGTAACCGGGACAGGGCCTACGAGCAGTACTTC. Amino acids: CASSNRDRAYEQYF.

The rearrangement links TRBV7-2 to TRBJ2-3; the D gene is possibly TRBD2 (5 bases). V was pared by 1 base and J by 10 bases, with 9 bases between. Germline values: CDR1 SGHTA, CDR2 FQGNSA. The CDR3 covers 12 residues. The CDR3 DNA is TGTGCCAGCAGCTTAGAGAGGGTATCGCAGTATTTT. Protein sequence: CASSLERVSQYF. The full variable domain, in which reference TRBV7-2 and TRBJ2-3 provide the parts outside the CDR3, is GAGVSQSPSNKVTEKGKDVELRCDPISGHTALYWYRQSLGQGLEFLIYFQGNSAPDKSGLPSDRFSAERTGGSVSTLTIQRTQQEDSAVYLCASSLERVSQYFGPGTRLTVL.

In its sample, this clone was seen once. The rearrangement uses TRBV5-1 and TRBJ1-1; 10 bases are shared with TRBD1. This CDR3 contains 15 residues. Germline V gene lookup returns CDR1 SGHRS and CDR2 YFSETQ. Trimming at V came to 5 bases and at J to 5 bases, leaving 9 bases not matched to a gene. The DNA for the CDR3 is TGCGCCAGCAGTGCCCCGGGACAGGGGTTTACTGAAGCTTTCTTT. Its translation is CASSAPGQGFTEAFF.

The sample holds one count of this clone. J is TRBJ1-5 and V is TRBV11-3, with 7 bases identical to TRBD1. The CDR3 has 14 amino acids. Germline CDR1 SGHNT, CDR2 YENEEA. V shed 5 bases, J shed 3 bases, and the junction held 4 bases outside the gene matches. The CDR3 loop is CASSKTGNNQPQHF. In DNA, the CDR3 is TGTGCCAGCAGCAAGACAGGGAACAATCAGCCCCAGCATTTT.

The J gene is TRBJ2-5, the V gene TRBV6-7; 7 bases align to TRBD1. TRBV6-7 is an ORF, with its function uncertain. V trimming: 8 bases; J trimming: 3 bases; junction bases outside the gene matches: 12. The CDR3 runs 15 residues. CDR3 protein: CASPAGGRGKETQYF. The CDR3 DNA reads as TGTGCCAGCCCCGCAGGGGGAAGGGGTAAAGAGACCCAGTACTTC.

This clone was detected once. CDR3 in amino acids: CASSYSAQGGVYEQYF. CDR3 nucleotides: TGTGCCAGCAGTTACTCGGCCCAGGGGGGAGTCTACGAGCAGTACTTC. The chain uses TRBV6-5 and TRBJ2-5; possibly TRBD1 for D (7 bases). Matching the DNA end better, TRBJ2-7 makes the J call doubtful. Germline V gene data show CDR1 as MNHEY and CDR2 as SVGAGI. The CDR3 runs to 16 residues.

The chain carries TRBV6-1 and TRBJ1-3; tentative D call: TRBD1 (5 bases). Trimming took off 4 bases at V and 4 bases at J, with 14 bases between the two ends. The CDR3 contains 15 residues. Germline assignment: CDR1 MNHNS and CDR2 SASEGT. The CDR3 here is CASSGGRAAGNTIYF. In DNA, the CDR3 is TGTGCCAGCAGTGGGGGCAGGGCGGCAGGAAACACCATATATTTT.

This chain connects TRBV6-4 to TRBJ1-1, with 7 bases matching TRBD1. Germline V gene lookup returns CDR1 MRHNA and CDR2 SNTAGT. V trimming: 5 bases; J trimming: 1 base; junction bases outside the gene matches: 1. The CDR3 runs 13 residues. The CDR3 region has the DNA TGTGCCAGCAGTAGACAGGGGAACACTGAAGCTTTCTTT. Its translation: CASSRQGNTEAFF.

In this sample, this clone turned up a few times. The chain is built from TRBV27 and TRBJ2-6; D might be TRBD2 (5 bases). V lost 6 bases and J lost 4, with 7 bases in between. This CDR3 is built from 13 residues. Germline CDR1 reads MNHEY; CDR2 reads SMNVEV (reference sequence). This CDR3 reads CASREAGANVLTF. The CDR3 nucleotides are TGTGCCAGCAGGGAGGCAGGGGCCAACGTCCTGACTTTC.

This clone was observed a few times. The junction does not match germline at one end; this may be a read error. The chain combines TRBV7-7 with TRBJ1-1; TRBD1 might be the D (5 bases). Germline CDR1 is SSHAT and CDR2 is FNYEAQ (reference sequence). The CDR3 has 13 amino acids. CDR3 sequence (DNA): TGTGCTAGCAGCCGACAGTTGAACACTGAAGCTTTCTTT. Translation: CASSRQLNTEAFF.

The chain is built from TRBV28 and TRBJ1-2; TRBD1 matches at 9 bases. V lost 8 bases to trimming and J lost 2 bases; unmatched junction nucleotides: 6. The CDR3 has 14 amino acids. Germline V lookup: CDR1 MDHEN, CDR2 SYDVKM. DNA of the CDR3: TGTGCCAGCCGGCCTACAGGGGGCAACTATGGCTACACCTTC. It encodes CASRPTGGNYGYTF.

The CDR3 protein is CASSSTSTDTQYF. For the CDR3, the DNA is TGTGCCAGCAGTTCCACTAGCACAGATACGCAGTATTTT. V usage is TRBV28 and J usage is TRBJ2-3, with D hard to call. V shed 4 bases and J shed 0 bases, with 5 bases lying between them. Germline V gene lookup returns CDR1 MDHEN and CDR2 SYDVKM. The CDR3 is made up of 13 amino acids.

The chain is built from TRBV6-1 and TRBJ2-7; TRBD1 agrees at 8 bases. Looked up from germline, CDR1 is MNHNS and CDR2 is SASEGT. CDR3 length: 14 amino acids. The V gene end was trimmed by 3 bases and the J gene end by 3 bases; junction bases not matched to a gene: 4. The CDR3 nucleotides are TGTGCCAGCAGTGAGGGACAGGTCCGCTACGAGCAGTACTTC. The encoded protein is CASSEGQVRYEQYF.

The chain combines TRBV19 with TRBJ1-4; no clear D gene. V gave up 5 bases and J gave up 4 bases, with 5 bases separating them. This CDR3 has 12 residues. Germline CDR1 is LNHDA and CDR2 is SQIVND (reference sequence). The CDR3 sequence is CASSGVNEKLFF. The CDR3 DNA reads TGTGCCAGTAGTGGAGTTAATGAAAAACTGTTTTTT.

To note about this clone: One junction end disagrees with the germline gene, perhaps due to a read error. The chain combines TRBV7-7 with TRBJ2-5, with TRBD2 as a possible D gene (6 bases). This CDR3 is built from 13 residues. The germline CDR1 and CDR2 sequences are SSHAT and FNYEAQ (reference sequence). The CDR3 reads CASSWDRGETQYF. Here the CDR3 DNA reads TGTGCTAGCAGCTGGGACCGGGGGGAGACCCAGTACTTC.

The chain links TRBV28 to TRBJ2-2, with 10 positions matching TRBD1. The germline V gene has CDR1 MDHEN and CDR2 SYDVKM. CDR3 size: 15 residues. The ends lost 6 bases at V and 4 bases at J; junction bases unmatched: 5. CDR3 sequence: CASSWDRGGTGELFF. The DNA of the CDR3 is TGTGCCAGCAGCTGGGACAGGGGTGGCACCGGGGAGCTGTTTTTT.

The rearrangement uses TRBV5-1 and TRBJ2-2; the match to TRBD2 covers 7 bases. J was trimmed by 5 bases and V by 0 bases; bases with no gene match: 4. The CDR3 runs 15 residues. Per the germline V gene, CDR1 is SGHRS and CDR2 is YFSETQ. The chain's CDR3 is CASSLVAGGTGELFF. CDR3 nucleotide sequence: TGCGCCAGCAGCTTGGTAGCGGGTGGAACCGGGGAGCTGTTTTTT. The whole variable domain, filled in from reference TRBV5-1 and TRBJ2-2, reads KAGVTQTPRYLIKTRGQQVTLSCSPISGHRSVSWYQQTPGQGLQFLFEYFSETQRNKGNFPGRFSGRQFSNSRSEMNVSTLELGDSALYLCASSLVAGGTGELFFGEGSRLTVL.

V usage is TRBV2 and J usage is TRBJ2-7; perhaps TRBD2 as D (6 bases). Trimming removed 5 bases at V and 10 bases at J, with 24 bases between. The CDR3 is 15 amino acids. Germline CDR1 SNHLY, CDR2 FYNNEI. CDR3: CASSSAEGTGATQYF. The CDR3 DNA sequence: TGTGCCAGCAGTTCAGCTGAGGGGACGGGAGCAACCCAGTACTTC. The complete variable domain, with remaining parts taken from reference TRBV2 and TRBJ2-7, reads EPEVTQTPSHQVTQMGQEVILRCVPISNHLYFYWYRQILGQKVEFLVSFYNNEISEKSEIFDDQFSVERPDGSNFTLKIRSTKLEDSAMYFCASSSAEGTGATQYFGPGTRLTVT.

The V gene is TRBV2, the J gene TRBJ2-7, with 8 bases that match TRBD2. J gave up 7 bases and V 8 bases, and 19 bases lay outside the gene matches. CDR3 length: 16 amino acids. CDR1 and CDR2 (germline): SNHLY, FYNNEI. The CDR3 DNA reads as TGTGCCAGCTCTCGAGAAGCGGGAGTTTCGAACCCAGAGCAGTACTTC. Its protein product is CASSREAGVSNPEQYF. The full variable domain, its missing parts supplied by reference TRBV2 and TRBJ2-7, is EPEVTQTPSHQVTQMGQEVILRCVPISNHLYFYWYRQILGQKVEFLVSFYNNEISEKSEIFDDQFSVERPDGSNFTLKIRSTKLEDSAMYFCASSREAGVSNPEQYFGPGTRLTVT.

The V and J genes are TRBV5-5 and TRBJ2-1; TRBD2 matches at 9 bases. Trimming at V came to 0 bases and at J to 6 bases, leaving 7 bases not matched to a gene. In germline, CDR1 is SGHKS, CDR2 YYEKEE (reference sequence). This CDR3 contains 16 residues. CDR3 nucleotide sequence: TGTGCCAGCAGCTTGGTCGGCGGGGGGGCCTCCAATGAGCAGTTCTTC. Translation gives CASSLVGGGASNEQFF.

The chain carries TRBV23-1 and TRBJ2-7; D not certain. TRBV23-1 is marked as an open reading frame, function uncertain. V lost 5 bases, J lost 0 bases, and 8 bases lay in between. The CDR3 has 13 amino acids. The CDR3 DNA sequence: TGCGCCAGCAGTTTGGGCCGCTCCTACGAGCAGTACTTC. Translating it yields CASSLGRSYEQYF.

The chain is built from TRBV25-1 and TRBJ1-5; the D is unclear. The germline V and J ends were trimmed by 0 bases and 5 bases, with 8 bases remaining between them. CDR1 is MGHDK and CDR2 is SYGVNS in the germline V gene. This CDR3 region has 14 residues. Here the CDR3 reads CASSEYLSHQPQHF. CDR3 bases: TGTGCCAGCAGTGAATATCTAAGCCATCAGCCCCAGCATTTT. Filled out from reference TRBV25-1 and TRBJ1-5, the complete variable domain reads EADIYQTPRYLVIGTGKKITLECSQTMGHDKMYWYQQDPGMELHLIHYSYGVNSTEKGDLSSESTVSRIRTEHFPLTLESARPSHTSQYLCASSEYLSHQPQHFGDGTRLSIL.